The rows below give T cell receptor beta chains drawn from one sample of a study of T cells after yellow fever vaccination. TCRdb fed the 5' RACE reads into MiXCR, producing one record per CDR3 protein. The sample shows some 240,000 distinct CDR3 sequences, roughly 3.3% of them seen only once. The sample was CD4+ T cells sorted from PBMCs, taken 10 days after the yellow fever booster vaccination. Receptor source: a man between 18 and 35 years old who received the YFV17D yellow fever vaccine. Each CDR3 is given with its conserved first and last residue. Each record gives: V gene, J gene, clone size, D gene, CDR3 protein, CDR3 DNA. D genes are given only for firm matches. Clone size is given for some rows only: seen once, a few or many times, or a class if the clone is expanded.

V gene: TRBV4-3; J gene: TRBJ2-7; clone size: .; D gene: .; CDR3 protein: CASSQDYRDYEQYF; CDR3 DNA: TGCGCCAGCAGCCAAGACTACAGGGACTACGAGCAGTACTTC
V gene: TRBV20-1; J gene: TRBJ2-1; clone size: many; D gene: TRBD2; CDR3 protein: CSASHPYSGGGNEQFF; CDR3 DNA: TGCAGTGCTTCTCACCCGTATAGCGGGGGGGGCAATGAGCAGTTCTTC
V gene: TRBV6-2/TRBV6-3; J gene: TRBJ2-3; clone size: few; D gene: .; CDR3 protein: CASSYTTRFTDTQYF; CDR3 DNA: TGTGCCAGCAGTTACACCACCCGCTTCACAGATACGCAGTATTTT
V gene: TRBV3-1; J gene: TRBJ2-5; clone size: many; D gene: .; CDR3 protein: CASSLLGTETQYF; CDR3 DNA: TGTGCCAGCAGCCTTCTAGGAACAGAGACCCAGTACTTC
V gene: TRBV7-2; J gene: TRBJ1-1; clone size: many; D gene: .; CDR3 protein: CASSLDYQNTEAFF; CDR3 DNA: TGTGCCAGCAGCTTAGATTACCAGAACACTGAAGCTTTCTTT
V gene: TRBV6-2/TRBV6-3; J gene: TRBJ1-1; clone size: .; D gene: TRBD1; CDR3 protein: CASGTGENTEVFF; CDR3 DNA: TGTGCCAGCGGTACAGGGGAGAACACTGAAGTTTTCTTT
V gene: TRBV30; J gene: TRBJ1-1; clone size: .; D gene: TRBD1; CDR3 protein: CAWMTLSGDRGEKAFF; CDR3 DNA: TGTGCCTGGATGACTCTATCTGGGGACAGGGGGGAAAAAGCTTTCTTT
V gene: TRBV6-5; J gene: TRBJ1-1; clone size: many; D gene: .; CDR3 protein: CASSLQGIYTEAFF; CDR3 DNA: TGTGCCAGCAGTCTCCAAGGGATTTACACTGAAGCTTTCTTT
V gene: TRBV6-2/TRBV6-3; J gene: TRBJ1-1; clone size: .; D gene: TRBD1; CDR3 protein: CASNDRGWAFF; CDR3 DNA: TGTGCCAGCAACGACAGGGGCTGGGCTTTCTTT
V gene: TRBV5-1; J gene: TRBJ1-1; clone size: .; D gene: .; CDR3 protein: CASSLNPLGSTEAFF; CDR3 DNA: TGCGCCAGCAGCTTGAACCCCCTCGGCAGCACTGAAGCTTTCTTT
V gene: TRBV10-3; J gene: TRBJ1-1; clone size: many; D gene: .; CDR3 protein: CAISESVLGTEAFF; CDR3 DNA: TGTGCCATCAGTGAGTCCGTACTGGGGACTGAAGCTTTCTTT
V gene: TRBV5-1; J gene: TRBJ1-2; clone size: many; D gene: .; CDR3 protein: CASSSGTPYVYGYTF; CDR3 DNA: TGCGCCAGCAGCTCTGGGACACCCTACGTTTATGGCTACACCTTC
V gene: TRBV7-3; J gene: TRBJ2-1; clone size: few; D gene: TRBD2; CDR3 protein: CASSLMSGGKFVEQFF; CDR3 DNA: TGTGCCAGCAGCTTAATGAGCGGGGGGAAGTTCGTTGAGCAGTTCTTC
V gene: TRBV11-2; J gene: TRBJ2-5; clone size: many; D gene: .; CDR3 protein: CASSLPGGLRVETQYF; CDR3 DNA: TGTGCCAGCAGCCTTCCTGGGGGGCTACGGGTGGAGACCCAGTACTTC
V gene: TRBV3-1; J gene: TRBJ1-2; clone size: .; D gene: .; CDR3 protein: CASSQGKGGGYTF; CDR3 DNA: TGTGCCAGCAGCCAAGGGAAAGGGGGTGGCTACACCTTC
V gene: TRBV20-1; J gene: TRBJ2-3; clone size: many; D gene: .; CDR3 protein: CSAGNRADTQYF; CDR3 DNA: TGCAGTGCTGGAAACAGGGCAGATACGCAGTATTTT
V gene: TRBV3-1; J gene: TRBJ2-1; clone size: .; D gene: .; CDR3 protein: CASSQPGPARRYGQFF; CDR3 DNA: TGTGCCAGCAGCCAACCCGGACCCGCTCGTCGGTATGGGCAGTTCTTC
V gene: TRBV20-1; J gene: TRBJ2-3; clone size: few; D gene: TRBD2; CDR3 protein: CSAFLAGSGDTQYF; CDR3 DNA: TGCAGTGCTTTCCTAGCGGGGTCTGGAGATACGCAGTATTTT
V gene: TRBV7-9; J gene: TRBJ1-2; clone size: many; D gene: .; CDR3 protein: CASSQRGYGYTF; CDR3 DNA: TGTGCCAGCAGTCAACGGGGCTATGGCTACACCTTC
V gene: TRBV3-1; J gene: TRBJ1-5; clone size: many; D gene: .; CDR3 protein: CASSQSGQPQHF; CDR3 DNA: TGTGCCAGCAGCCAATCGGGTCAGCCCCAGCATTTT
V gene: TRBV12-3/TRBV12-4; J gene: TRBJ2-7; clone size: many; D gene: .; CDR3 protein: CASSLYRDYEQYF; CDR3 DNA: TGTGCCAGCAGTTTGTATCGGGACTACGAGCAGTACTTC
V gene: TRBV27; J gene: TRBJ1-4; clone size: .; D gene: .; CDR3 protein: CASSRGRFNEKLFF; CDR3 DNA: TGTGCCAGCAGCAGGGGCAGGTTTAATGAAAAACTGTTTTTT
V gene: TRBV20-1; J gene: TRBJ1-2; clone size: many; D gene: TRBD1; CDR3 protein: CSASGQGRYGYTF; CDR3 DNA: TGCAGTGCTAGCGGACAGGGTCGCTATGGCTACACCTTC
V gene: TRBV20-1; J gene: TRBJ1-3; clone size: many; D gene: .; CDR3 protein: CSARAAGHYSGNTIYF; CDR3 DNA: TGCAGTGCTAGGGCGGCAGGGCATTACTCTGGAAACACCATATATTTT
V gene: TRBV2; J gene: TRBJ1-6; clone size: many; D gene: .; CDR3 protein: CASREAWAATPLHF; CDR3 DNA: TGTGCCAGCAGAGAAGCCTGGGCGGCGACACCCCTCCACTTT
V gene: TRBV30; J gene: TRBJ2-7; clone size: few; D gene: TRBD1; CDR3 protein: CAWTTGAYYEQYF; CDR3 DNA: TGTGCCTGGACTACAGGGGCCTACTACGAGCAGTACTTC
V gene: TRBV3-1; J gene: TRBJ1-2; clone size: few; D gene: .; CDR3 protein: CASSQDNGQDGYTF; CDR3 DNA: TGTGCCAGCAGCCAAGATAACGGGCAGGATGGCTACACCTTC
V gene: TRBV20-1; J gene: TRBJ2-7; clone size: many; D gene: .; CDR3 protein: CSAGYRQSTYQYF; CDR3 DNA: TGCAGTGCCGGATACCGGCAGTCAACCTATCAGTACTTC
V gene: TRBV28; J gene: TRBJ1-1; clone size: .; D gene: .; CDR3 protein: CASSLDSHMNTEAFF; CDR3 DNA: TGTGCCAGCAGTTTAGACAGCCACATGAACACTGAAGCTTTCTTT
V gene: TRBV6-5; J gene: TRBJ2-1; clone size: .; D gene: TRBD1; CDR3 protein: CASSYPLGTGAHSEQFF; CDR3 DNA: TGTGCCAGCAGTTACCCACTAGGGACAGGGGCACACAGTGAGCAGTTCTTC
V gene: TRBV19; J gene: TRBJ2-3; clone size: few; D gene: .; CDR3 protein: CASSSRRVSTDTQYF; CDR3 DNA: TGTGCCAGTAGTAGCAGGCGGGTGAGCACAGATACGCAGTATTTT
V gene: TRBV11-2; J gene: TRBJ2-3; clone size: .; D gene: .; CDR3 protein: CASSPPQGQDTQYF; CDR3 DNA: TGTGCCAGCAGCCCCCCCCAGGGGCAAGATACGCAGTATTTT
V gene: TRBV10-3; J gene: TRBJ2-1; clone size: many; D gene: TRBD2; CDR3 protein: CATFTLAGGLKKFF; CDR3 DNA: TGTGCCACCTTTACCCTAGCGGGGGGGCTAAAAAAGTTCTTC
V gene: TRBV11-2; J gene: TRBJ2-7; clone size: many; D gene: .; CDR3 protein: CASSWGHSSYEQYF; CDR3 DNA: TGTGCCAGCAGCTGGGGACATTCTTCCTACGAGCAGTACTTC
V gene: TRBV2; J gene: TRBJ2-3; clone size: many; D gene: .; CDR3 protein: CASSDKTTVDTQYF; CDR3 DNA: TGTGCCAGCAGTGATAAGACTACGGTAGATACGCAGTATTTT
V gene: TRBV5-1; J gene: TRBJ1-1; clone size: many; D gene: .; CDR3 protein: CASSLDPAGLTKAFF; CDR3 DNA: TGCGCCAGCAGCTTGGATCCCGCTGGCCTCACTAAAGCTTTCTTT
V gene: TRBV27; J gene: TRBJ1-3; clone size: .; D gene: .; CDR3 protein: CASSLGNPGNTIYF; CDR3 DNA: TGTGCCAGCAGTTTAGGGAATCCTGGAAACACCATATATTTT
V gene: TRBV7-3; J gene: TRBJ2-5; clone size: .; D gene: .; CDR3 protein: CASSLVSRETQYF; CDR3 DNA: TGTGCCAGCAGCCTAGTATCGAGGGAGACCCAGTACTTC
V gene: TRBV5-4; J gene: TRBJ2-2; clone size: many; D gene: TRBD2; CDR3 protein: CASRPEIAGAGELFF; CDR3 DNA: TGTGCCAGCAGACCAGAAATAGCGGGGGCCGGGGAGCTGTTTTTT
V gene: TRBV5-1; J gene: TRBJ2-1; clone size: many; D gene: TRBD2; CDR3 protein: CASSLGGGSYNEQFF; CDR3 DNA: TGTGCCAGCAGCTTGGGCGGGGGGTCTTACAATGAGCAGTTCTTC
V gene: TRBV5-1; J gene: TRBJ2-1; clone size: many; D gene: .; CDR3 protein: CASRLQVTNEQFF; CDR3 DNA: TGCGCCAGCAGACTACAGGTGACGAATGAGCAGTTCTTC
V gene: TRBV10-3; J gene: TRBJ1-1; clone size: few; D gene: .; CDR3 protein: CAISPSAGSVNTEAFF; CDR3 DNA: TGTGCCATCAGCCCTAGTGCAGGGTCCGTGAACACTGAAGCTTTCTTT
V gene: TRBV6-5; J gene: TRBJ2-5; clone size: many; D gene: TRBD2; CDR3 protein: CASSYSGGGETQYF; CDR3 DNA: TGTGCCAGCAGTTACTCCGGCGGGGGAGAGACCCAGTACTTC
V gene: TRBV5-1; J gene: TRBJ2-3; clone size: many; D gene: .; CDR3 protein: CASSLDRFPPTDTQYF; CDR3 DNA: TGCGCCAGCAGCTTGGACAGGTTCCCTCCCACAGATACGCAGTATTTT
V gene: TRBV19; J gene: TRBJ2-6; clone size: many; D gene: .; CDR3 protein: CASRGIGANVLTF; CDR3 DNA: TGTGCCAGTCGGGGCATCGGGGCCAACGTCCTGACTTTC
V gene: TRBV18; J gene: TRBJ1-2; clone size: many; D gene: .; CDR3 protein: CASSPYSGGGINYGYTF; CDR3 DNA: TGTGCCAGCTCACCATATTCAGGAGGCGGAATTAACTATGGCTACACCTTC
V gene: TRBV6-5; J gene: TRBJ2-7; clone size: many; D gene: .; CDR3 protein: CASSYRGTALYEQYF; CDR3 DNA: TGTGCCAGCAGTTACAGAGGGACCGCCCTCTACGAGCAGTACTTC
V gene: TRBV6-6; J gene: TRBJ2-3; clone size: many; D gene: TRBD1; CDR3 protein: CASSYLTGTDTQYF; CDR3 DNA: TGTGCCAGCAGTTACCTGACAGGGACAGATACGCAGTATTTT
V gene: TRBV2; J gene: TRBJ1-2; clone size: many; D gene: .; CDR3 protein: CASSVGVDYGYTF; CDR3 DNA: TGTGCCAGCAGTGTAGGGGTTGACTATGGCTACACCTTC
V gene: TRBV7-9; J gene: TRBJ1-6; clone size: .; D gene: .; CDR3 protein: CASSFGQHNSPLHF; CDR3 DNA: TGTGCCAGCAGCTTCGGACAGCATAATTCACCCCTCCACTTT
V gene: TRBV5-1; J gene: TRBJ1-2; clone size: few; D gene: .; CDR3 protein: CASSLPGADGYTF; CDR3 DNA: TGCGCCAGCAGTCTTCCTGGGGCTGATGGCTACACCTTC
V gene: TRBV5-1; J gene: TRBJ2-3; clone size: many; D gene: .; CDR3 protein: CASSLSQRSTDTQYF; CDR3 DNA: TGCGCCAGCAGCTTGAGCCAGCGTAGCACAGATACGCAGTATTTT
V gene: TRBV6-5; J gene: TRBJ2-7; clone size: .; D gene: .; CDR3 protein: CASSYSKASPYEQYF; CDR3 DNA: TGTGCCAGCAGTTACTCGAAGGCCAGCCCCTACGAGCAGTACTTC
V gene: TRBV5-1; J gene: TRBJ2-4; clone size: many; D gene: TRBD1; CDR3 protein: CASSFEKDRGTLIF; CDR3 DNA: TGCGCCAGCAGCTTCGAAAAAGACAGGGGGACACTCATTTTC
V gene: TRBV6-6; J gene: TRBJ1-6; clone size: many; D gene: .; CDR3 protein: CASSYVGKDSPLHF; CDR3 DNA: TGTGCCAGCAGTTACGTCGGGAAGGATTCACCCCTCCACTTT